Each of the 5 T cell receptor beta chains below was sequenced from the same sample in a study of CD8 T cells in Susac syndrome. cDNA came from 0.5 to 1 ug RNA primed by random hexamers. One entry per CDR3 protein, called by TCRdb with MiXCR from the immunoSEQ multiplex PCR reads. The sample has hundreds of thousands of distinct CDR3 sequences; just under 95% are singletons. Sequenced material: CD4+ T cells from PBMCs. Receptors originate from a human donor with multiple sclerosis.

The chain employs TRBV10-3 and TRBJ1-6; 7 bases match TRBD1. This CDR3 region has 15 residues. Germline V gene sequence: CDR1 ENHRY, CDR2 SYGVKD. The V segment lost 6 bases and the J segment 5 bases; nucleotides outside the gene matches: 7. In DNA, the CDR3 is TGTGCCATCAGCGCGCGGACAGGCGATAATTCACCCCTCCACTTT. This codes for CAISARTGDNSPLHF.

The chain recombines TRBV5-6 with TRBJ1-1, with 10 bases matching TRBD1. This CDR3 is built from 15 residues. Germline CDR1 SGHDT, CDR2 YYEEEE. The trim removed 0 bases at V and 5 bases at J, leaving 4 bases unmatched. This CDR3 is CASSLGGQGLTEAFF. Here the CDR3 DNA reads TGTGCCAGCAGCTTGGGGGGACAGGGGCTTACTGAAGCTTTCTTT.

The rearrangement joins TRBV10-3 to TRBJ2-2, with 7 nucleotides matching TRBD2. This CDR3 comprises 15 residues. From germline, CDR1 is ENHRY and CDR2 SYGVKD. V lost 2 bases and J lost 4; bases outside the gene matches: 4. The CDR3: CAISEGGSGTGELFF. DNA for the CDR3: TGTGCCATCAGTGAGGGCGGGAGCGGCACCGGGGAGCTGTTTTTT.

The chain employs TRBV2 and TRBJ2-7, with D tentatively TRBD1 (6 bases). V was shortened by 5 bases and J by 0 bases, with 11 bases between the two germline ends. Germline CDR1 reads SNHLY; CDR2 reads FYNNEI. The CDR3 is 14 amino acids. CDR3 nucleotides: TGTGCCAGCAGTCCTAGGACAGTCTCCTACGAGCAGTACGTC. This gives the protein CASSPRTVSYEQYV.

The chain couples TRBV20-1 to TRBJ2-2; weak D call: TRBD1 (5 bases). CDR1 is DFQATT, CDR2 SNEGSKA, per germline (reference sequence). Trimming stripped 4 bases from V and 0 bases from J, with 12 bases between. The CDR3 covers 15 residues. CDR3 amino acids: CSAIDRDANTGELFF. The CDR3 bases are TGCAGTGCTATAGACAGAGACGCGAACACCGGGGAGCTGTTTTTT.